This T cell receptor (beta chain) was documented in a study of OX40 agonist ivuxolimab in advanced cancers. Study in general: Among those enrolled, mean age was roughly 62 years (range about 23 to 90) and about 81% were male. Three patients, one with hepatocellular carcinoma and two with cutaneous melanoma, achieved partial responses. General study results and limits: Patients who responded partially at 0.1-3.0 mg/kg showed clonal expansion ranking among the lowest. Also showing low normalized T-cell clonal expansion were some of the nonresponders.

The germline CDR1 and CDR2 sequences are SGHDN and FVKESK. V lost 4 bases and J 10 bases, leaving 11 bases between the germline ends. The CDR3 loop spans 13 amino acids. The method was immunoSEQ multiplex PCR; TCRdb's version includes in-frame clones alone and lacks a portion of them. The table shows 75,000 to 100,000 clones, with 80% to 90% occurring only once. Worth noting for this clone: What it recognizes is unknown.

The rearrangement uses TRBV14 and TRBJ1-6, with D possibly matching TRBD1 (5 bases). The sample in question was CD4+ or CD8+ T cells sorted from blood, obtained in a trial of the OX40 agonist ivuxolimab. This TCR was sampled from an adult with an advanced solid tumor such as melanoma, head and neck, liver or kidney cancer. The CDR3 spells CASSPRGESPLHF. CDR3 coding DNA: TGTGCCAGCAGCCCCCGAGGGGAATCACCCCTCCACTTT.